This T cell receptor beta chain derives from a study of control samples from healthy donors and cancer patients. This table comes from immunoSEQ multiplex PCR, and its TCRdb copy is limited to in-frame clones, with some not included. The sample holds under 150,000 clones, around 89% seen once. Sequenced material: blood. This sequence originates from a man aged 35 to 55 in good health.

The CDR3: CASTPTGGIQPQHF. The CDR3 DNA is TGTGCCAGCACCCCGACGGGGGGCATTCAGCCCCAGCATTTT. The J gene is TRBJ1-5, the V gene TRBV6-5, with a weak D call TRBD1 (6 bases). The CDR3 spans 14 residues. Germline CDR1 MNHEY, CDR2 SVGAGI. Trimming cost V 7 bases and J 6 bases, with 16 bases left between them.